What follows is one TCR beta chain and its context. Some clones are missing from TCRdb's copy, which holds only in-frame ones; the method was immunoSEQ multiplex PCR. The sample consists of roughly 74,000 clones, over 90% of them appearing once. The data were obtained in a study of control samples from healthy donors and cancer patients. Germline loops: CDR1 SEHNR, CDR2 FQNEAQ (reference sequence). The J segment lost 7 bases and the V segment lost 5 bases, leaving 12 bases of the junction unmatched. There are 15 residues in the CDR3. This clonotype was sampled from a young woman in good health. Sequenced material: blood. This chain links TRBV7-9 with TRBJ1-2; 8 nucleotides agree with TRBD1. CDR3 residues: CASSAPGGGPVGYTF. The CDR3 DNA reads TGTGCCAGCAGCGCCCCAGGGGGCGGCCCGGTTGGCTACACCTTC.